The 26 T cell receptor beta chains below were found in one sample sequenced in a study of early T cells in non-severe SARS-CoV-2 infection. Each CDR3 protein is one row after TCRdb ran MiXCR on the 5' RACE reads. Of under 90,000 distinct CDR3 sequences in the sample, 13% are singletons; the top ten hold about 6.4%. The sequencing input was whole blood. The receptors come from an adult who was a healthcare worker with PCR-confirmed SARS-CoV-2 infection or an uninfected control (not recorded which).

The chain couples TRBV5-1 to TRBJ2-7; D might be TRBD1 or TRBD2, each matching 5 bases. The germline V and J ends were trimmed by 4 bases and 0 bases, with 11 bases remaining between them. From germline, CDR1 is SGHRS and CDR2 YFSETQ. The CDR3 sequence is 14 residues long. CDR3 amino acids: CASSPRDASYEQYF. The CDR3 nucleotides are TGCGCCAGCAGCCCCCGGGACGCCTCCTACGAGCAGTACTTC. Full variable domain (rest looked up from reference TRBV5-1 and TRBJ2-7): KAGVTQTPRYLIKTRGQQVTLSCSPISGHRSVSWYQQTPGQGLQFLFEYFSETQRNKGNFPGRFSGRQFSNSRSEMNVSTLELGDSALYLCASSPRDASYEQYFGPGTRLTVT.

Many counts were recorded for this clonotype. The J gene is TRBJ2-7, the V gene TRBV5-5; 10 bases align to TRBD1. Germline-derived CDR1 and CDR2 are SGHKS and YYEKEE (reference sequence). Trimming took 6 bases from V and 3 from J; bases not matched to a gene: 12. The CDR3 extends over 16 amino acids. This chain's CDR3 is CASTLQWDRGYYEQYF. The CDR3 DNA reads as TGTGCCAGCACCCTGCAGTGGGACAGGGGCTACTACGAGCAGTACTTC.

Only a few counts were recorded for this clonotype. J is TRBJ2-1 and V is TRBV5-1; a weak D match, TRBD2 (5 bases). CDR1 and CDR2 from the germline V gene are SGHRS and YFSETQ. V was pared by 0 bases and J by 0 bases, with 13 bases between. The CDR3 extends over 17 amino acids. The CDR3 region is CASSLASLASSYNEQFF. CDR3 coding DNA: TGCGCCAGCAGCTTGGCCAGTCTAGCCTCCTCCTACAATGAGCAGTTCTTC.

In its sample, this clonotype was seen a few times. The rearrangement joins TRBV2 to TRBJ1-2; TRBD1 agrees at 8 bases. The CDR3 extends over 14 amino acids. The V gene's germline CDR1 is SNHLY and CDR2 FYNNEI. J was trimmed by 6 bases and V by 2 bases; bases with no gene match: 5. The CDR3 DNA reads TGTGCCAGCAGTGAAAGGGCGGACAGGGATGGCTACACCTTC. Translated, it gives CASSERADRDGYTF.

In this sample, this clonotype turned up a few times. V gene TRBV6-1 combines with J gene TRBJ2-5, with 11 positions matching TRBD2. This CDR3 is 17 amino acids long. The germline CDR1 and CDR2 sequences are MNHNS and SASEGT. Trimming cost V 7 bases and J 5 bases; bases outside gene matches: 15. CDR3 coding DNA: TGTGCCAGCACTCCAGACGGTAGCGGGGGGGCCAAGGAGACCCAGTACTTC. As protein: CASTPDGSGGAKETQYF.

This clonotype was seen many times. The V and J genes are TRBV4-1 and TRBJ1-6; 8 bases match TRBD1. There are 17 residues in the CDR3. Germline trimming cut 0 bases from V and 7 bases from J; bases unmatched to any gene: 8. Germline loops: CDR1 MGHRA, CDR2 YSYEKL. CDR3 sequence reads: CASSQDLPGTGNSPLHF. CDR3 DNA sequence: TGCGCCAGCAGCCAAGATCTACCCGGGACAGGCAATTCACCCCTCCACTTT.

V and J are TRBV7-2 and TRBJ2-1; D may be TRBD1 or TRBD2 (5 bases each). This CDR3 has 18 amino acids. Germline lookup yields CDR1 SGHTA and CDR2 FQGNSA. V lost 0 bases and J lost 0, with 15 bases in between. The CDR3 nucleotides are TGTGCCAGCAGCTTAGCGGTGGGGCGGGCGATCTCCTACAATGAGCAGTTCTTC. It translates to CASSLAVGRAISYNEQFF.

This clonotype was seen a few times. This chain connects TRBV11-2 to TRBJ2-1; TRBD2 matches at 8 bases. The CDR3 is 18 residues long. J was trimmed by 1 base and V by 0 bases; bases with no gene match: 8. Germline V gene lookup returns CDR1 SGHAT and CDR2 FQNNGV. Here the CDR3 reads CASSLEVASGPSYNEQFF. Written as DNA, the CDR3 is TGTGCCAGCAGCTTAGAGGTGGCTAGCGGGCCGTCCTACAATGAGCAGTTCTTC.

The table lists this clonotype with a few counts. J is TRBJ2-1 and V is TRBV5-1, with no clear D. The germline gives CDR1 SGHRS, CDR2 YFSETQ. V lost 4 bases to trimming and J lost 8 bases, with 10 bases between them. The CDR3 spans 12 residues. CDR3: CASSHTLDEQFF. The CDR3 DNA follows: TGCGCCAGCAGCCACACCCTAGATGAGCAGTTCTTC.

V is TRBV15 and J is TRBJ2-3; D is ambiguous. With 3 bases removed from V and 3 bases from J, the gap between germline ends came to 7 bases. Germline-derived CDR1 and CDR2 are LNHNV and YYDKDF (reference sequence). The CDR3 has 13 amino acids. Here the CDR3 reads CATSSGWTDTQYF. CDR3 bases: TGTGCCACCAGCAGTGGTTGGACAGATACGCAGTATTTT.

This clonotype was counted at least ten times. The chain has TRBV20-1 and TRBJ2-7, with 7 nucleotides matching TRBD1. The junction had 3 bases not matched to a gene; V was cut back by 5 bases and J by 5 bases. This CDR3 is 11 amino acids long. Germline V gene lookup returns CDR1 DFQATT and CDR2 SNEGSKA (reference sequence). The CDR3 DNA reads TGCAGTGCTCGTCAGGGGGACGAGCAGTACTTC. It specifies CSARQGDEQYF.

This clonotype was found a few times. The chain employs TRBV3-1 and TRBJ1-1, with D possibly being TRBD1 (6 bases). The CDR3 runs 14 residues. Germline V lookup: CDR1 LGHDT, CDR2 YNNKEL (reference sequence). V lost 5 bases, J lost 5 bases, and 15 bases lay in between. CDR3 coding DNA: TGTGCCAGCAGCTCGGGTGTAGGGGGTACTGAAGCTTTCTTT. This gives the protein CASSSGVGGTEAFF.

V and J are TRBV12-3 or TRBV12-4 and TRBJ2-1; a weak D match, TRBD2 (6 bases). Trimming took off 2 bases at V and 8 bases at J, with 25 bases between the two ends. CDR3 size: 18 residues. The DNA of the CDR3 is TGTGCCAGCAGTTTAAGCTCACCCCAGCGGGTGTCAATCGATGAGCAGTTCTTC. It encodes CASSLSSPQRVSIDEQFF.

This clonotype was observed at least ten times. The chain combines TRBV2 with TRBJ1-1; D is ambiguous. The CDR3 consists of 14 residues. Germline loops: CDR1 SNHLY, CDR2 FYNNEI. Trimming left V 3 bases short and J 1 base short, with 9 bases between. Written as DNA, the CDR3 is TGTGCCAGCAGTGAGTACGGAGGGAACACTGAAGCTTTCTTT. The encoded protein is CASSEYGGNTEAFF.

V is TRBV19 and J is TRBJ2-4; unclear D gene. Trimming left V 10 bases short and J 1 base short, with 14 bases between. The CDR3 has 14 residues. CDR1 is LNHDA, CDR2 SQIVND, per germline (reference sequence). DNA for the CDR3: TGTGCCACAAGACCCCAGAGGGCCAAAAACATTCAGTACTTC. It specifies CATRPQRAKNIQYF.

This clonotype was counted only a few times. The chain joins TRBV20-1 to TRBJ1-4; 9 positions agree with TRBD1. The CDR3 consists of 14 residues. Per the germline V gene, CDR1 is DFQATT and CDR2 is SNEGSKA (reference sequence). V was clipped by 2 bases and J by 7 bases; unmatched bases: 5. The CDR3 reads CSARTGGMREKLFF. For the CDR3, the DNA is TGCAGTGCTAGAACAGGGGGCATGCGTGAAAAACTGTTTTTT.

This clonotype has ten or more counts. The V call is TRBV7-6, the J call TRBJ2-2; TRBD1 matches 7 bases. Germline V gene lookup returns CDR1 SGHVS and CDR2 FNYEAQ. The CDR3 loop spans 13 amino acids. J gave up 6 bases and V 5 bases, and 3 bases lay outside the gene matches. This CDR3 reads CASSVQGPGELFF. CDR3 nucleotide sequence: TGTGCCAGCAGCGTACAGGGGCCCGGGGAGCTGTTTTTT.

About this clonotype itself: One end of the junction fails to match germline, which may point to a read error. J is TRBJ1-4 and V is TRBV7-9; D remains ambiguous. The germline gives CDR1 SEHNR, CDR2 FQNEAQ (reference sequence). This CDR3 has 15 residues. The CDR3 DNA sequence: TGTGTCAGCGGGCCGGTGGTCAGGCAAGACGAAAAACTGTTTTTT. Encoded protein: CVSGPVVRQDEKLFF.

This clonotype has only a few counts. The CDR3 here is CSAMVKNNQPQHF. CDR3 coding DNA: TGCAGTGCTATGGTTAAGAACAATCAGCCCCAGCATTTT. J is TRBJ1-5 and V is TRBV20-1; no firm D call. Germline V lookup: CDR1 DFQATT, CDR2 SNEGSKA (reference sequence). Trimming removed 4 bases at V and 3 bases at J, with 10 bases between. The CDR3 extends over 13 amino acids.

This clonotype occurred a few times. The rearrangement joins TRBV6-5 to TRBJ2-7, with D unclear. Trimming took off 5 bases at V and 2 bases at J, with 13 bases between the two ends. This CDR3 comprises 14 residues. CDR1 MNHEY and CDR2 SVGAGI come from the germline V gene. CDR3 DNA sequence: TGTGCCAGCAGTCCCCCGACACGTACCTACGAGCAGTACTTC. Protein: CASSPPTRTYEQYF.

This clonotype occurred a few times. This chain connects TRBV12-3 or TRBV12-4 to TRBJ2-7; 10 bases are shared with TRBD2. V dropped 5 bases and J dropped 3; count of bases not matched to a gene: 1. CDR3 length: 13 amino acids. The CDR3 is CASSQREGYEQYF. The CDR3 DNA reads TGTGCCAGCAGTCAGCGGGAGGGCTACGAGCAGTACTTC.

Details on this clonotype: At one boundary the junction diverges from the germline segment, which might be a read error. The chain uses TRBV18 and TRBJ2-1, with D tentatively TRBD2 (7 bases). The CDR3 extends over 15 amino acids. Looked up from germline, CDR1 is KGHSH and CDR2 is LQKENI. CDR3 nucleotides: TGTGTCAGCGGAGGAGGGGGGGCCACCTACAATGAGCAGTTCTTC. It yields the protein CVSGGGGATYNEQFF.

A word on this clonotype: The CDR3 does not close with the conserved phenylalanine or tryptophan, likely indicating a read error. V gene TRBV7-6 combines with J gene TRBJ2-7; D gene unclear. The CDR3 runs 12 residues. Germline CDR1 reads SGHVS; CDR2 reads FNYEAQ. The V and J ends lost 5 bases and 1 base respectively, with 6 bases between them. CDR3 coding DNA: TGTGCCAGCAGCGCAGGTTCCTACGAGCAGTACTCC. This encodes CASSAGSYEQYS.

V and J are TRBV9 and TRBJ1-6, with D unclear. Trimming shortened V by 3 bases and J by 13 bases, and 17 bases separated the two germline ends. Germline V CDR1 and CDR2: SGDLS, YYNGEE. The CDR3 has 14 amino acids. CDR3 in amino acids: CASSASTAGVPLHF. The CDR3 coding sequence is TGTGCCAGCAGCGCGTCCACCGCGGGAGTCCCCCTCCACTTT.

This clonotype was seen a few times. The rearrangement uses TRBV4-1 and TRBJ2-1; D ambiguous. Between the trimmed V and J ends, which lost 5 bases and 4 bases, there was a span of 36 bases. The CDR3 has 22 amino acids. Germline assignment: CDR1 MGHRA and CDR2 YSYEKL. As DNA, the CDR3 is TGCGCCAGCAGCATATTTAAGACTGAGATGGGCGGCCGCTTCCCGTATTACAATGAGCAGTTCTTC. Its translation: CASSIFKTEMGGRFPYYNEQFF.

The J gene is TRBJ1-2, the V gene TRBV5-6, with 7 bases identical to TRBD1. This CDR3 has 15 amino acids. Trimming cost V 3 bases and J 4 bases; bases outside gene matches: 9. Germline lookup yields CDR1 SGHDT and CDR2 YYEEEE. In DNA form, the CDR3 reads TGTGCCAGCAGCTCGGGGACAGAGCTTATCTATGGCTACACCTTC. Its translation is CASSSGTELIYGYTF.